The TCR beta chain under discussion was sequenced for a study of shared clonotypes between healthy human individuals. Study observations and caveats: The represented genetic and exposure-history diversity was limited by the small number of donors.

A note on this clone: Its specificity is not known.

Among the unsorted PBMC samples, replicate PCRs used around 300 ng DNA, 31,000 or so T cell genomes. PBMC DNA, left unsorted, was sequenced on ten immunoSEQ deep assay plates. TCRdb's copy holds only in-frame clones and misses some; the assay was immunoSEQ multiplex PCR. The repertoire holds hundreds of thousands of clones, with 75% to 85% as singletons. The CDR3 totals 14 residues. Germline CDR1 reads MGHDK; CDR2 reads SYGVNS. Between the trimmed V and J ends, which lost 8 bases and 2 bases, there was a span of 14 bases. Sequencing input: PBMCs. The rearrangement joins TRBV25-1 to TRBJ2-3, with D tentatively TRBD2 (6 bases). The sequence derives from a woman aged 40 to 50 in good health. Some clones in this sample may be carry-over from other donors' samples. CDR3 residues: CASESREPTDTQYF. The CDR3 region has the DNA TGTGCCAGCGAGTCTCGGGAGCCCACAGATACGCAGTATTTT.